A single sample gave rise to the 6 T cell receptor beta chains below, sequenced in a study of blood T cell repertoires in COVID-19. Clones were read by immunoSEQ multiplex PCR, and TCRdb kept only the in-frame ones, dropping some. Here the sample spans fewer than 350,000 clones, approximately 81% being singletons. The sample comprised peripheral blood. The receptors derive from an older woman with active or convalescent COVID-19.

The V call is TRBV19, the J call TRBJ2-7; 9 bases are shared with TRBD1. Germline CDR1 is LNHDA and CDR2 is SQIVND (reference sequence). The CDR3 totals 15 residues. Trimming at V came to 1 base and at J to 2 bases, leaving 3 bases not matched to a gene. The CDR3 reads CASSIAGTGTYEQYF. The CDR3 nucleotides read TGTGCCAGTAGTATAGCGGGGACAGGGACCTACGAGCAGTACTTC.

A few counts support this clone. V and J are TRBV25-1 and TRBJ2-1, with D possibly TRBD2 on 5 matching bases. The V gene lost 5 bases and the J gene lost 6 bases, with 8 bases spanning the gap. CDR3 length: 12 amino acids. Germline V CDR1 and CDR2: MGHDK, SYGVNS. CDR3 bases: TGTGCCAGCAGTCGAGGACTCAATGAGCAGTTCTTC. It specifies CASSRGLNEQFF. Full variable domain (missing parts from reference TRBV25-1 and TRBJ2-1): EADIYQTPRYLVIGTGKKITLECSQTMGHDKMYWYQQDPGMELHLIHYSYGVNSTEKGDLSSESTVSRIRTEHFPLTLESARPSHTSQYLCASSRGLNEQFFGPGTRLTVL.

CDR3 sequence (DNA): TGTGCCAGCACCACACGACAGAACACTGAAGCTTTCTTT. Amino acid sequence: CASTTRQNTEAFF. The chain recombines TRBV25-1 with TRBJ1-1; D remains ambiguous. Germline loops: CDR1 MGHDK, CDR2 SYGVNS. V was shortened by 7 bases and J by 1 base, with 10 bases between the two germline ends. CDR3 length: 13 amino acids.

The chain carries TRBV7-3 and TRBJ2-7; D perhaps matches TRBD2 (6 bases). The CDR3 contains 17 residues. CDR1 and CDR2 from the germline V gene are SGHTA and FQGTGA. V gave up 2 bases and J gave up 0 bases, with 17 bases separating them. CDR3: CASSLSPAGLLSYEQYF. For the CDR3, the DNA is TGTGCCAGCAGCTTATCCCCGGCGGGACTCCTCTCCTACGAGCAGTACTTC.

The chain couples TRBV9 to TRBJ1-6; no clear D gene. Trimming shortened V by 0 bases and J by 9 bases, and 13 bases separated the two germline ends. Germline CDR1 SGDLS, CDR2 YYNGEE. The length of the CDR3 is 15 residues. In DNA, the CDR3 is TGTGCCAGCAGCGTAGAGAAAACGCGGGGTTCACCCCTCCACTTT. This translates into CASSVEKTRGSPLHF.

The rearrangement joins TRBV25-1 to TRBJ2-5, with unresolved D. This CDR3 comprises 15 residues. V was cut by 1 base and J by 5 bases, with 14 bases left in between. Germline V gene data show CDR1 as MGHDK and CDR2 as SYGVNS. CDR3 nucleotide sequence: TGTGCCAGCAGTGAATTTTCTGAGGCGCAGGAGACCCAGTACTTC. This gives the protein CASSEFSEAQETQYF.